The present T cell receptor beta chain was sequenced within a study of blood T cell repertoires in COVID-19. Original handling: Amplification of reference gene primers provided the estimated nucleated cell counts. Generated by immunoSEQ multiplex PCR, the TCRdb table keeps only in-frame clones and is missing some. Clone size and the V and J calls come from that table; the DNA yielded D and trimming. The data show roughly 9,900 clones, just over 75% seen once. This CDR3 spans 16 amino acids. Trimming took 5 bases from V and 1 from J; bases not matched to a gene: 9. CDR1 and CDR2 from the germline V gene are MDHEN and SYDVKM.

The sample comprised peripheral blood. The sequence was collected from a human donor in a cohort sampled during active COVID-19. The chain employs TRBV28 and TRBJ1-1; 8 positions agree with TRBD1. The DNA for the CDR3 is TGTGCCAGCAGTCACGGACAGGGAGGATGGAACACTGAAGCTTTCTTT. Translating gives CASSHGQGGWNTEAFF.